These 14 T cell receptor beta chains share one sample of origin, sequenced in a study of cytomegalovirus exposure and HLA in healthy donors. With 60 Vbeta and 13 Jbeta primers, the PCR was carried out. Generated by immunoSEQ multiplex PCR, the TCRdb table keeps only in-frame clones and is missing some. The data hold 150,000 to 200,000 clones, with 83% observed a single time. Sequenced: PBMCs. The receptors originated from a middle-aged man in good health and CMV-seropositive.

Turning to this clone: At one of its ends the junction is not consistent with the germline gene, which may arise from a read error. The chain has TRBV6-5 and TRBJ1-4, with D uncertain. This CDR3 is built from 11 residues. From germline, CDR1 is MNHEY and CDR2 SVGAGI. The CDR3 protein is CASSHSGKLFF. In DNA form, the CDR3 reads TGTGCCAGCAGTCACTCCGGAAAACTGTTTTTT.

CDR3 DNA: TGTGCCAGCTCGACAGGCTACGAGCAGTACTTC. It encodes CASSTGYEQYF. The chain has TRBV7-9 and TRBJ2-7; a possible D gene is TRBD1 (6 bases). Per germline, CDR1 SEHNR and CDR2 FQNEAQ (reference sequence). CDR3 length: 11 residues. Trimming took off 8 bases at V and 3 bases at J, with 8 bases between the two ends.

This clone has just a few counts. The chain recombines TRBV5-1 with TRBJ1-2; D ambiguous. V lost 3 bases to trimming and J lost 3 bases, with 9 bases between them. CDR1 and CDR2 from the germline V gene are SGHRS and YFSETQ. This CDR3 has 13 amino acids. CDR3 loop: CASSSSPDYGYTF. The CDR3 region has the DNA TGCGCCAGCAGCTCCTCTCCGGACTATGGCTACACCTTC.

V usage is TRBV7-3 and J usage is TRBJ2-1, with 8 bases lining up with TRBD2. The CDR3 has 15 residues. J lost 7 bases, V lost 6 bases, and 11 bases had no gene match. In germline, CDR1 is SGHTA, CDR2 FQGTGA. CDR3 in DNA: TGTGCCAGCAGTCAAGTAGGACTAGCAAAAAATGAGCAGTTCTTC. Translating it yields CASSQVGLAKNEQFF.

The chain uses TRBV6-5 and TRBJ1-2, with D possibly TRBD1 on 5 matching bases. CDR3 length: 15 residues. The germline CDR1 and CDR2 sequences are MNHEY and SVGAGI. Trimming pared 4 bases from V and 8 bases from J, leaving 20 bases between. CDR3 residues: CASSSGRLRGGGYTF. CDR3 DNA: TGTGCCAGCAGTTCCGGACGGCTTAGGGGTGGGGGCTACACCTTC.

The rearrangement links TRBV5-4 to TRBJ1-1; 8 bases align to TRBD1. The germline V gene has CDR1 SGHNT and CDR2 YYREEE (reference sequence). This CDR3 has 15 amino acids. Trimming cost V 4 bases and J 1 base; bases outside gene matches: 6. Here the CDR3 reads CASSTRQGTNTEAFF. For the CDR3, the DNA is TGTGCCAGCAGCACCCGACAGGGGACGAACACTGAAGCTTTCTTT.

The rearrangement joins TRBV27 to TRBJ2-1; 8 nucleotides match TRBD2. The CDR3 loop spans 14 amino acids. J gave up 7 bases and V 3 bases, and 5 bases lay outside the gene matches. The germline CDR1 and CDR2 sequences are MNHEY and SMNVEV (reference sequence). The CDR3 DNA sequence: TGTGCCAGCAGTTTCCTAAGCGGGGGTAATGAGCAGTTCTTC. It codes for CASSFLSGGNEQFF.

The chain employs TRBV6-1 and TRBJ1-1; tentative D call: TRBD1 (6 bases). V shed 2 bases and J shed 1 base, with 8 bases lying between them. The CDR3 runs 14 residues. CDR1 is MNHNS, CDR2 SASEGT, per germline. As DNA, the CDR3 is TGTGCCAGCAGTGAACAGGGGTGGAACACTGAAGCTTTCTTT. This codes for CASSEQGWNTEAFF.

The V call is TRBV5-6, the J call TRBJ1-2, with D perhaps matching TRBD1 (6 bases). This CDR3 has 13 amino acids. Per germline, CDR1 SGHDT and CDR2 YYEEEE. Trimming removed 4 bases at V and 5 bases at J, with 12 bases between. CDR3 nucleotide sequence: TGTGCCAGCAGCACCAAGGGGGGGTATGGCTACACCTTC. The encoded protein is CASSTKGGYGYTF.

About this clone: Relative to the germline gene, one junction end is altered; a read error may explain this. J is TRBJ1-1 and V is TRBV7-9; 8 nucleotides align to TRBD1. The CDR3 is 15 residues long. Germline CDR1 and CDR2: SEHNR and FQNEAQ (reference sequence). The CDR3 sequence: CSSSLLDRGNTEAFF. CDR3 DNA: TGTTCCAGCAGCTTACTTGACAGGGGTAACACTGAAGCTTTCTTT. Looking up the rest from reference TRBV7-9 and TRBJ1-1 gives the full variable domain: DTGVSQNPRHKITKRGQNVTFRCDPISEHNRLYWYRQTLGQGPEFLTYFQNEAQLEKSRLLSDRFSAERPKGSFSTLEIQRTEQGDSAMYLCSSSLLDRGNTEAFFGQGTRLTVV.

The CDR3 region is CASLGQESNTEAFF. The CDR3 nucleotides are TGTGCCAGTTTGGGACAGGAGTCGAACACTGAAGCTTTCTTT. The genes are TRBV19 and TRBJ1-1; 8 nucleotides match TRBD1. This CDR3 has 14 amino acids. The germline CDR1 and CDR2 sequences are LNHDA and SQIVND (reference sequence). V was pared by 8 bases and J by 1 base, with 6 bases of the junction left unmatched.

On this clone itself: Other DNA sequences in the sample encode the same CDR3. The chain couples TRBV9 to TRBJ2-7; tentatively, D is TRBD2 (6 bases). Trimming cost V 0 bases and J 2 bases, with 9 bases left between them. The CDR3 length is 14 residues. Germline lookup yields CDR1 SGDLS and CDR2 YYNGEE. CDR3 residues: CASSVAGSTYEQYF. The CDR3 DNA sequence: TGTGCCAGCAGCGTAGCCGGGAGTACCTACGAGCAGTACTTC.

The chain recombines TRBV7-9 with TRBJ1-1; D might be TRBD1 (6 bases). The CDR3 length is 13 residues. Trimming left V 6 bases short and J 5 bases short, with 13 bases between. Germline loops: CDR1 SEHNR, CDR2 FQNEAQ (reference sequence). As DNA, the CDR3 is TGTGCCAGCAGTAGGGGGGGGTGGACTGAAGCTTTCTTT. Protein product: CASSRGGWTEAFF.

The chain employs TRBV2 and TRBJ1-1; D not resolved. Germline V gene data show CDR1 as SNHLY and CDR2 as FYNNEI. This CDR3 comprises 13 residues. Trimming removed 7 bases at V and 0 bases at J, with 9 bases between. The CDR3 DNA sequence: TGTGCCAGCATCAGACAATTGAACACTGAAGCTTTCTTT. It translates to CASIRQLNTEAFF.